This T cell receptor (beta chain) originates from a study of regulatory and conventional T cells in RAG deficiency. The CDR3 spans 13 residues. Trimming removed 3 bases at V and 10 bases at J, with 15 bases between. CDR1 MNHNS and CDR2 SASEGT come from the germline V gene. The sorted conventional CD4+ T cells were CD25-low and CD127-high, with genomic DNA sequenced. With respect to this clone: What it recognizes is unknown.

The data were produced by immunoSEQ multiplex PCR, yet TCRdb's version contains in-frame clones alone and is incomplete. Among approximately 21,000 clones, approximately 95% were seen once, and the ten largest hold 1.3%. Study-level findings and limits: Other subsets showed 8.5 to 10-fold reductions, but Treg unique TCR beta sequences fell roughly 110-fold in these patients.

This sample was also put to use in a study of regulatory T cells. That investigation notes: The PCR used 52 TRBV and 13 TRBJ primers.

This rearrangement joins TRBV6-1 to TRBJ1-2, with D hard to call. The receptor was derived from a human donor in good health. The sequenced sample was CD25- CD4+ T cells sorted from blood. DNA of the CDR3: TGTGCCAGCAGTGACGGACTCCAGCACTTCTACACCTTC. This gives the protein CASSDGLQHFYTF.